The text below deals with one TCR beta chain. The sample originates from a study of blood T cell repertoires in COVID-19. The overall study: Samples taken during acute and convalescent COVID-19 were collected in the United States, Italy and Spain. From T cells, B-cell-depleted T cells, or PBMCs came the material, which was cDNA or gDNA.

Methods used by the authors: Reference gene primer amplification in the assay estimated nucleated cell counts. Produced via immunoSEQ multiplex PCR; TCRdb's table is partial and in-frame only. The D gene and trimming were derived from the DNA, and the V and J assignments and clone size from that table. The sample holds fewer than 500,000 clones, roughly 89% seen once. The TCR was taken from a young woman with active or convalescent COVID-19. Sequencing used peripheral blood.

CDR3 loop: CASSFLLNTEAFF. The CDR3 DNA is TGTGCCAGCAGCTTCCTATTGAACACTGAAGCTTTCTTT. The chain is built from TRBV11-2 and TRBJ1-1; D gene uncertain. V shed 3 bases and J shed 0 bases, with 5 bases lying between them. CDR1 and CDR2 from the germline V gene are SGHAT and FQNNGV. The CDR3 is made up of 13 amino acids.